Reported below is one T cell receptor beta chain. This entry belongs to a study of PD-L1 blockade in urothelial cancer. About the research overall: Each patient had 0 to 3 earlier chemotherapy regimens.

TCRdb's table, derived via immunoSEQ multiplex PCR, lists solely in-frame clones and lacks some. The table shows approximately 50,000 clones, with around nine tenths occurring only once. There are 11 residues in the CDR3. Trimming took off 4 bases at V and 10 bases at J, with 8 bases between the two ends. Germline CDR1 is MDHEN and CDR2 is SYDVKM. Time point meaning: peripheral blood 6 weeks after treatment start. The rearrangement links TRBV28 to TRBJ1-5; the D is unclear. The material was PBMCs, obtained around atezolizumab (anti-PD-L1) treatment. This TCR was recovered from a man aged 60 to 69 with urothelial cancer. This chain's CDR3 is CASSSPRPQHF. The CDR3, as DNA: TGTGCCAGCAGTTCTCCTCGTCCCCAGCATTTT.